The clone carrying this T cell receptor beta chain was recorded at least ten times. Produced via immunoSEQ multiplex PCR; TCRdb's table is partial and in-frame only. The counts give about 14,000 clones, none of them seen only once; roughly 23% is held by the top ten. Cyclophosphamide on days +3 and +4 followed busulfan-fludarabine conditioning and a marrow graft. The sample belongs to a study of T cells after posttransplantation cyclophosphamide. The material sequenced was PBMCs, taken about 1,000 days after allogeneic stem cell transplant with posttransplant cyclophosphamide. This sequence was found in a female patient between 40 and 50 years old who received an allogeneic stem cell transplant from a related donor, was CMV-positive, and had no GVHD. Some T cells could come from the graft donor.

CDR3 sequence: CASSSYRPWTGSGANVLTF. The CDR3 nucleotides read TGTGCCAGCAGCTCATACCGACCTTGGACAGGCTCTGGGGCCAACGTCCTGACTTTC. V is TRBV7-6 and J is TRBJ2-6, with 7 bases lining up with TRBD1. The V segment lost 4 bases and the J segment 0 bases; nucleotides outside the gene matches: 12. Per the germline V gene, CDR1 is SGHVS and CDR2 is FNYEAQ. The CDR3 length is 19 residues.